The clone carrying this T cell receptor (beta chain) was counted between two and nine times. This sample stems from a study of T cells in Graves' hyperthyroidism and ophthalmopathy. TCR beta CDR3 sequences were amplified from RNA transcripts. HTBI primers were the set used in a first-round RT-PCR of the TCR CDR3. One entry per CDR3 protein, called by TCRdb with MiXCR from the multiplex PCR reads. The table lists approximately 600,000 distinct CDR3 sequences, about 20% of them singletons. The CDR3 is 15 residues long. Germline CDR1 and CDR2: SNHLY and FYNNEI. The J segment lost 4 bases and the V segment lost 3 bases, leaving 8 bases of the junction unmatched.

The clonotype comes from a man between 25 and 39 years old with Graves' ophthalmopathy. The chain uses TRBV2 and TRBJ2-7, with 8 bases fitting TRBD1. Source material: blood. CDR3 coding DNA: TGTGCCAGCAGTGATGACGGACAGGGAGAATACGAGCAGTACTTC. Translation gives CASSDDGQGEYEQYF. Looking up the rest from reference TRBV2 and TRBJ2-7 gives the full variable domain: EPEVTQTPSHQVTQMGQEVILRCVPISNHLYFYWYRQILGQKVEFLVSFYNNEISEKSEIFDDQFSVERPDGSNFTLKIRSTKLEDSAMYFCASSDDGQGEYEQYFGPGTRLTVT.